This T cell receptor (beta chain) was sequenced during a study of T cells expressing NK-cell markers. Study results and limitations: In several donors, dominant clonotypes made up about 28.3-65% of CD3+CD56-NKG2C+ cells.

CDR1 is SEHNR, CDR2 FQNEAQ, per germline (reference sequence). The CDR3 has 13 amino acids. Reanalyzing the 5' RACE reads, TCRdb keeps one entry per CDR3 protein, without DNA. Recorded for this sample: approximately 150,000 distinct CDR3 sequences. Remarks on this clonotype: Its antigen remains unknown.

This rearrangement joins TRBV7-9 to TRBJ1-1; TCRdb indicates TRBD1, and absent DNA this call remains unverified. Material for sequencing was blood T cells: a sorted CD56 or NKG2C T cell subset, CD4+ or CD8+ T cells, or bulk PBMC T cells (not recorded which). This TCR came from a woman aged 18 to 75 in good health. The CDR3 sequence: CASSPPGPSEAFF.